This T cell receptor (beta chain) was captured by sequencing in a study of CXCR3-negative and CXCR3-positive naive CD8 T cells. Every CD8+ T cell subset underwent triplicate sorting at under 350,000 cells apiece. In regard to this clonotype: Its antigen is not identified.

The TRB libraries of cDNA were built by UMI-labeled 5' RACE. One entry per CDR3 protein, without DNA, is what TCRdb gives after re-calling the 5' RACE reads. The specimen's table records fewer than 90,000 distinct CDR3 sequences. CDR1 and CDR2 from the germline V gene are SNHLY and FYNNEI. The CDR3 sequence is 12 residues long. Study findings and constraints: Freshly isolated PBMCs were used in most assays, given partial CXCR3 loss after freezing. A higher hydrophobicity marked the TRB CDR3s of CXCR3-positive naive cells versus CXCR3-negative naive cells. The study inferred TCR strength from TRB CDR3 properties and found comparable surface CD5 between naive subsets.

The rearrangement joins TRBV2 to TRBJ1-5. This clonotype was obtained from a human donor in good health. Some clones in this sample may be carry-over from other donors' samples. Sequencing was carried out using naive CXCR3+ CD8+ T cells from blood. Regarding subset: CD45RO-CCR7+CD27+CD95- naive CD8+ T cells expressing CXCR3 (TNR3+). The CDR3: CASSEFSQPQHF.